This T cell receptor beta chain was identified in a study of CD8 T cells in ankylosing spondylitis (dated by TCRdb to the late 2010s). Study-level background: The study profiled T cell receptor beta repertoires in healthy donors and ankylosing spondylitis patients to find disease-linked TCR variants. The full study cohort comprised some 27 ankylosing spondylitis patients and approximately 100 healthy donors. Samples of peripheral blood were taken, and for ankylosing spondylitis patients, synovial fluid was collected as well.

General conclusions and limits of the study: According to the report, matched synovial fluid samples from ankylosing spondylitis patients were significantly enriched for the disease-linked clones. Blood from ankylosing spondylitis patients appeared to be characterized by a TCR beta motif composed of eight or nine highly homologous amino acid variants. In peripheral blood, the disease-linked clones were found at relatively low frequencies and had a CD8+ phenotype. Some TCR beta motif variants had previously been reported in synovial fluid and blood of reactive arthritis patients, which suggested common disease-initiation mechanisms.

Measured from the cysteine to the phenylalanine, the CDR3 is 17 residues long. Kept here is only the CDR3 DNA, which spans 51 bases and is read in frame from base 1. Via the germline V gene, CDR1 is LGHNA and CDR2 YNFKEQ. V is reduced by 3 bases and J by 4 bases, leaving a spacing of 19 bases between them. In the case of this clonotype: It has no known antigen specificity. No per-base quality is available; no much larger clone lies one base away.

Sequenced on an Illumina HiSeq 2500. Quantitative 5'-RACE with molecular barcodes was used to prepare TCR beta libraries. The authors processed their data as follows. A new computational method, built on a probabilistic model of VDJ rearrangement, was used to identify disease-linked TCR variants. The public reads were run again by TCRdb, first through fastp at Q25 and then through MiXCR, and only productive beta chains were kept. Under each unique CDR3 protein, matching rows form one entry showing the most common genes and DNA. It is TCRdb's table, rather than the study itself, that gives the V and J calls and clone size. Recorded for this sample are 250,000 or so distinct CDR3 sequences; roughly a quarter of them occurred a single time. The ten top clones hold 0.6% to 0.75% of the sample.

This chain is built from TRBV4-2 and TRBJ2-1, with a tentative D gene TRBD1 over 6 matching bases. Sequencing was carried out using blood, either unsorted or a sorted T cell fraction (not recorded which). The sequence derives from a male donor with ankylosing spondylitis or in good health (not recorded which). CDR3 protein: CASSQILPGALYNEQFF. The nucleotides are TGTGCCAGCAGCCAGATCCTACCAGGGGCTCTATACAATGAGCAGTTCTTC.